Presented here are 19 T cell receptor beta chains from one specimen sequenced in a study of shared clonotypes between healthy human individuals. TCRdb's copy holds only in-frame clones and misses some; the assay was immunoSEQ multiplex PCR. The data hold fewer than 1.8 million clones, with 98% observed a single time. The sequencing input was naive CD4+ T cells sorted from blood. Subset of the sample: CD45RA+ positively selected. The receptors here all came from a man younger than 45 in good health.

The V call is TRBV11-3, the J call TRBJ2-5; TRBD2 matches 14 bases. Germline CDR1 reads SGHNT; CDR2 reads YENEEA. This CDR3 region has 16 residues. The V gene end was trimmed by 4 bases and the J gene end by 7 bases; junction bases not matched to a gene: 8. In DNA, the CDR3 is TGTGCCAGCAGCTCGACTAGCGGGAGGGTTCTGGGGACCCAGTACTTC. Encoded protein: CASSSTSGRVLGTQYF.

The V gene is TRBV7-2, the J gene TRBJ2-3; D is undetermined. The CDR3 is 15 residues long. V was pared by 2 bases and J by 2 bases, with 11 bases between. Germline assignment: CDR1 SGHTA and CDR2 FQGNSA. The CDR3 DNA reads TGTGCCAGCAGCTTATTAGGAGCGATCACAGATACGCAGTATTTT. Its protein product is CASSLLGAITDTQYF.

On this clone itself: Other DNA sequences in this sample translate to the same CDR3. The chain combines TRBV5-1 with TRBJ1-1; 8 nucleotides match TRBD1. Germline CDR1 SGHRS, CDR2 YFSETQ. V lost 0 bases, J lost 5 bases, and 6 bases stayed unmatched. The CDR3 sequence is 15 residues long. The CDR3 DNA reads TGCGCCAGCAGCTTGGCTGGACAGGGTTCGACTGAAGCTTTCTTT. Protein sequence: CASSLAGQGSTEAFF.

This clone was seen once. The chain recombines TRBV5-6 with TRBJ2-7; D is ambiguous. V dropped 0 bases and J dropped 2 bases, with 9 bases sitting between them. CDR1 is SGHDT, CDR2 YYEEEE, per germline. This CDR3 has 14 amino acids. CDR3 in DNA: TGTGCCAGCAGCTTGGGGGGTTTTCCCTACGAGCAGTACTTC. Amino acids: CASSLGGFPYEQYF.

The chain uses TRBV10-3 and TRBJ2-2; TRBD1 is a possible D gene (5 bases). Per germline, CDR1 ENHRY and CDR2 SYGVKD. Trimming cost V 3 bases and J 7 bases, with 9 bases left between them. The CDR3 loop spans 13 amino acids. This chain's CDR3 is CAISDLGHGELFF. CDR3 DNA: TGTGCCATCAGTGACCTAGGACACGGGGAGCTGTTTTTT.

This chain joins TRBV6-1 and TRBJ1-4; D is ambiguous. The V end was cut by 5 bases, the J end by 8 bases, with 12 bases between. This CDR3 spans 13 amino acids. CDR1 is MNHNS and CDR2 is SASEGT in the germline V gene. CDR3 sequence (DNA): TGTGCCAGCAGTCAAGAACGCACCGAAAAACTGTTTTTT. The encoded protein is CASSQERTEKLFF.

The chain links TRBV5-6 to TRBJ2-1, with TRBD1 identical over 10 bases. J was trimmed by 3 bases and V by 0 bases; bases with no gene match: 0. CDR1 and CDR2 from the germline V gene are SGHDT and YYEEEE. The length of the CDR3 is 15 residues. As DNA, the CDR3 is TGTGCCAGCAGCTTGGGGACAGGGGGCTACAATGAGCAGTTCTTC. The encoded protein is CASSLGTGGYNEQFF.

V usage is TRBV30 and J usage is TRBJ2-7; 7 bases agree with TRBD1. From germline, CDR1 is GTSNPN and CDR2 SVGIG (reference sequence). The V gene end was trimmed by 1 base and the J gene end by 7 bases; junction bases not matched to a gene: 7. The length of the CDR3 is 13 residues. CDR3 amino acids: CAWSAGGVGEQYF. In DNA, the CDR3 is TGTGCCTGGAGTGCAGGGGGAGTCGGAGAGCAGTACTTC. Based on the CDR3 plus reference TRBV30 and TRBJ2-7, the full variable domain is SQTIHQWPATLVQPVGSPLSLECTVEGTSNPNLYWYRQAAGRGLQLLFYSVGIGQISSEVPQNLSASRPQDRQFILSSKKLLLSDSGFYLCAWSAGGVGEQYFGPGTRLTVT.

CDR3 DNA: TGCAGCGCCCGAGGCGGACAGGGTGTCGATCAGCCCCAGCATTTT. Translation: CSARGGQGVDQPQHF. The chain uses TRBV29-1 and TRBJ1-5; 8 bases are shared with TRBD1. CDR3 length: 15 amino acids. Unmatched junction bases numbered 13, after V lost 7 bases and J lost 5 bases. Germline V gives CDR1 SQVTM, CDR2 ANQGSEA.

The J gene is TRBJ1-1, the V gene TRBV9; a weak D match, TRBD1 (6 bases). The germline CDR1 and CDR2 sequences are SGDLS and YYNGEE. Trimming left V 2 bases short and J 5 bases short, with 19 bases between. The CDR3 length is 16 residues. CDR3 region: CASSVSPTGRKTEAFF. CDR3 in DNA: TGTGCCAGCAGCGTCTCCCCAACAGGGCGGAAAACTGAAGCTTTCTTT.

The chain employs TRBV5-1 and TRBJ1-4; TRBD1 matches 7 bases. Germline V gene data show CDR1 as SGHRS and CDR2 as YFSETQ. The CDR3 is 13 residues long. Unmatched junction bases numbered 0, after V lost 3 bases and J lost 4 bases. CDR3: CASSWDSNEKLFF. The CDR3 bases are TGCGCCAGCAGCTGGGACAGTAATGAAAAACTGTTTTTT.

V gene TRBV19 combines with J gene TRBJ1-5, with D perhaps TRBD1 (5 bases). Germline assignment: CDR1 LNHDA and CDR2 SQIVND (reference sequence). The CDR3 length is 16 residues. The germline V and J ends were trimmed by 6 bases and 3 bases, with 18 bases remaining between them. In DNA, the CDR3 is TGTGCCAGTAGATCCTCCCAGGGTTCGTACAATCAGCCCCAGCATTTT. It encodes CASRSSQGSYNQPQHF.

V usage is TRBV9 and J usage is TRBJ1-4; 7 bases are a match to TRBD1. The CDR3 is 15 amino acids. Germline CDR1 reads SGDLS; CDR2 reads YYNGEE. Trimming took 2 bases from V and 0 from J; bases not matched to a gene: 1. The CDR3 here is CASSVRGATNEKLFF. DNA of the CDR3: TGTGCCAGCAGCGTCAGGGGGGCAACTAATGAAAAACTGTTTTTT.

V usage is TRBV10-3 and J usage is TRBJ1-2; D remains unclear. The CDR3 extends over 12 amino acids. Germline-derived CDR1 and CDR2 are ENHRY and SYGVKD. V was cut by 10 bases and J by 6 bases, with 15 bases left in between. DNA of the CDR3: TGTGCCACCAAACTGGGCACCGATGGCTACACCTTC. Amino acids: CATKLGTDGYTF.

The chain employs TRBV11-2 and TRBJ2-7; 7 nucleotides align to TRBD1. Germline lookup yields CDR1 SGHAT and CDR2 FQNNGV. The CDR3 length is 15 residues. V gave up 5 bases and J gave up 0 bases; unmatched junction bases: 7. The CDR3 loop reads CASSRDRASSYEQYF. The CDR3 bases are TGTGCCAGCAGCCGAGACAGGGCGAGCTCCTACGAGCAGTACTTC.

In regard to this clone: Different DNA sequences within this sample yield the same CDR3. This chain links TRBV29-1 with TRBJ2-7, with D perhaps matching TRBD1 (6 bases). V was clipped by 6 bases and J by 0 bases, with 12 bases between them. The CDR3 has 13 residues. The germline gives CDR1 SQVTM, CDR2 ANQGSEA. The CDR3 DNA is TGCAGCGTCCGACAGGTACTCTCCTACGAGCAGTACTTC. It codes for CSVRQVLSYEQYF.

A remark on this clone: At one of its ends the junction is not consistent with the germline gene, which may arise from a read error. Different DNA sequences within this sample yield the same CDR3. This chain joins TRBV4-3 and TRBJ2-1, with TRBD2 matching over 12 bases. The CDR3 totals 15 residues. Germline CDR1 LGHNA, CDR2 YSLEER. The CDR3 DNA is TGCGCCAGCAGTCAAGGACTAGCGGGATACAATGAGCAGTTCTTC. Translation: CASSQGLAGYNEQFF.

V is TRBV19 and J is TRBJ2-7; 7 bases line up with TRBD1. Germline V gene sequence: CDR1 LNHDA, CDR2 SQIVND (reference sequence). V lost 5 bases to trimming and J lost 8 bases; unmatched junction nucleotides: 9. The CDR3 consists of 13 residues. The CDR3 here is CASSVGTAGQQYF. The CDR3 coding sequence is TGTGCCAGTAGTGTAGGGACAGCCGGGCAGCAGTACTTC.

The V and J genes are TRBV5-6 and TRBJ1-5; the D gene is possibly TRBD1 (6 bases). The CDR3 runs 17 residues. Trimming took 1 base from V and 7 from J, leaving 21 bases between them. CDR1 and CDR2 from the germline V gene are SGHDT and YYEEEE. The CDR3 is CASSLMGAGAQGQPQHF. CDR3 DNA sequence: TGTGCCAGCAGCTTGATGGGGGCTGGGGCACAAGGACAGCCCCAGCATTTT.